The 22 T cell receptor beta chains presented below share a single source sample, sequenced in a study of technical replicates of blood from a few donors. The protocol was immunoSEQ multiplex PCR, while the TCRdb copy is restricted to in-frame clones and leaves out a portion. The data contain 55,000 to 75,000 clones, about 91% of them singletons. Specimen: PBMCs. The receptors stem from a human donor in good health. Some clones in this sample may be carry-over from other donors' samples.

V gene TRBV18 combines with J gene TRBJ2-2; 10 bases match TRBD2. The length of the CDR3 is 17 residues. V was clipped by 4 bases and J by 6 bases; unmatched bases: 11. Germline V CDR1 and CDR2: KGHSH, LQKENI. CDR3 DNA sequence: TGTGCCAGCTCACGGGAACTAGCGGGAACCCCCCCCGGGGAGCTGTTTTTT. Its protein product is CASSRELAGTPPGELFF. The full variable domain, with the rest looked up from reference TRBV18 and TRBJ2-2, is NAGVMQNPRHLVRRRGQEARLRCSPMKGHSHVYWYRQLPEEGLKFMVYLQKENIIDESGMPKERFSAEFPKEGPSILRIQQVVRGDSAAYFCASSRELAGTPPGELFFGEGSRLTVL.

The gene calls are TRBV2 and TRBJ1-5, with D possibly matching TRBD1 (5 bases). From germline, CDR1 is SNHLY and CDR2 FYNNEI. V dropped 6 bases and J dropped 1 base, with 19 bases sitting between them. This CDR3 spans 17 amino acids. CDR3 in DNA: TGTGCCAGCAGCCGCGGGGCGGGTGTAAGAAGCAATCAGCCCCAGCATTTT. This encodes CASSRGAGVRSNQPQHF.

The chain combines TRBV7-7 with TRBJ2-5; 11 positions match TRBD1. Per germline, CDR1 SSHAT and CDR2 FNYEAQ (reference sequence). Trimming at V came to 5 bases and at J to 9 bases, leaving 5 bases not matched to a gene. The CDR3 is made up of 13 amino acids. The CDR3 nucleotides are TGTGCCAGCAGCCCGGGACAGGGGGGGCCCCAGTACTTC. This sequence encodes CASSPGQGGPQYF.

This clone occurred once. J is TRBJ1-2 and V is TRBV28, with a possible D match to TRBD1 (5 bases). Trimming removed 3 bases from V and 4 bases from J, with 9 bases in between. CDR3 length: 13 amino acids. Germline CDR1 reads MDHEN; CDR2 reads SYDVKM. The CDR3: CASSFFQGYGYTF. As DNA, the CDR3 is TGTGCCAGCAGTTTTTTCCAGGGCTATGGCTACACCTTC.

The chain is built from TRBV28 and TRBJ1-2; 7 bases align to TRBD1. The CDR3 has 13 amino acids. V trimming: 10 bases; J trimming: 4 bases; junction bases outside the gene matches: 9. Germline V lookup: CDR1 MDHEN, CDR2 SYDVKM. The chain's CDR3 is CAIPGQGGYGYTF. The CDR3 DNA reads TGTGCCATCCCAGGGCAGGGGGGCTATGGCTACACCTTC.

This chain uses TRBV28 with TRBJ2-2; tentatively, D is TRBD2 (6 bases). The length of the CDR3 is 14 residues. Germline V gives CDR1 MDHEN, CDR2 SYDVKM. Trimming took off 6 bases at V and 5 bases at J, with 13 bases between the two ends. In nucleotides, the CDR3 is TGTGCCAGCAGACCGGGACTCCCTACCGGGGAGCTGTTTTTT. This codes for CASRPGLPTGELFF.

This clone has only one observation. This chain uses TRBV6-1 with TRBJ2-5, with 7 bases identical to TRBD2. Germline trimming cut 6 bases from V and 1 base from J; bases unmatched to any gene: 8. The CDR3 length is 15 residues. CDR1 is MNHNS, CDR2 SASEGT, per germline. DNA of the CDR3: TGTGCCAGCAGCTCCGGGGGGATGCCCCAAGAGACCCAGTACTTC. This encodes CASSSGGMPQETQYF.

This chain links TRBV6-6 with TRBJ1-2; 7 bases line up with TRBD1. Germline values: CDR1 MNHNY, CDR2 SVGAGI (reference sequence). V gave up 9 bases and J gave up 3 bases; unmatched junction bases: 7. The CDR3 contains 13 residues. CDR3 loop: CASKGGAYYGYTF. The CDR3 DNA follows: TGTGCCAGTAAAGGGGGCGCGTACTATGGCTACACCTTC.

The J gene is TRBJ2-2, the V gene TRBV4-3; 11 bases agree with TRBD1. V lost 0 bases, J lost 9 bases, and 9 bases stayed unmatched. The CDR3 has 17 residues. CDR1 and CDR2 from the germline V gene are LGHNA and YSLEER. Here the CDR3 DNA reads TGCGCCAGCAGCCAAGATCGGGGACAGGGGGGACTACGGGAGCTGTTTTTT. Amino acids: CASSQDRGQGGLRELFF.

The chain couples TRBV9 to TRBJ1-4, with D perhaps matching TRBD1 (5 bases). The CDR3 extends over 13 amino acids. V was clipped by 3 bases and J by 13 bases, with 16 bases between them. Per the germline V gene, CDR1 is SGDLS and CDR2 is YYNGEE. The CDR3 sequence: CASSGTGGGTLFF. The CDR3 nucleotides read TGTGCCAGCAGCGGGACTGGGGGAGGCACACTGTTTTTT.

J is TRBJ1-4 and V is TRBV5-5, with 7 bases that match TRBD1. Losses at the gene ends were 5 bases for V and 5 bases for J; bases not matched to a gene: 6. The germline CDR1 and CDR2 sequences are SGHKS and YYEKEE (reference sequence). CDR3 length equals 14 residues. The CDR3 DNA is TGTGCCAGCAGTTGGGACAGCAGGAATGAAAAACTGTTTTTT. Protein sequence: CASSWDSRNEKLFF.

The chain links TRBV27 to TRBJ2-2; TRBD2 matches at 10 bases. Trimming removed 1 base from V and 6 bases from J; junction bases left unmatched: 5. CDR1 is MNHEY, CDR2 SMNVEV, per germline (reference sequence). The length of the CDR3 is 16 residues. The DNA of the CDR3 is TGTGCCAGCAGTTTATTGGCAGCGGGGGGGGCCGGGGAGCTGTTTTTT. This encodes CASSLLAAGGAGELFF.

CDR3 nucleotide sequence: TGTGCCAGCACCAGGGGGCAGGGCGGGGAGCTGTTTTTT. It encodes CASTRGQGGELFF. The V and J genes are TRBV2 and TRBJ2-2; 8 bases align to TRBD1. CDR1 and CDR2 (germline): SNHLY, FYNNEI. This CDR3 is built from 13 residues. Trimming cost V 7 bases and J 7 bases; bases outside gene matches: 5.

The DNA for the CDR3 is TGTGCCAGCACCGAGACAGGGACCTCCTACGAGCAGTACTTC. Protein: CASTETGTSYEQYF. The chain links TRBV2 to TRBJ2-7; the match to TRBD1 covers 7 bases. V shed 7 bases, J shed 0 bases, and the junction held 6 bases outside the gene matches. This CDR3 is built from 14 residues. In germline, CDR1 is SNHLY, CDR2 FYNNEI. The full variable domain, rest sourced from reference TRBV2 and TRBJ2-7, is EPEVTQTPSHQVTQMGQEVILRCVPISNHLYFYWYRQILGQKVEFLVSFYNNEISEKSEIFDDQFSVERPDGSNFTLKIRSTKLEDSAMYFCASTETGTSYEQYFGPGTRLTVT.

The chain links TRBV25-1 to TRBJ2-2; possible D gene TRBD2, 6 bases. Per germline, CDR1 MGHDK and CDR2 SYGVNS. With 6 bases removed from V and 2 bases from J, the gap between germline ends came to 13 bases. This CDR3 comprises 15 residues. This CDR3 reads CASSTGTGNTGELFF. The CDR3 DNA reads TGTGCCAGCAGCACCGGGACTGGAAACACCGGGGAGCTGTTTTTT.

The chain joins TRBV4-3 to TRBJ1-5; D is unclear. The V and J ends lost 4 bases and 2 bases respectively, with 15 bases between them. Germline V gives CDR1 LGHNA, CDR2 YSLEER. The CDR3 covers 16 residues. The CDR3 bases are TGCGCCAGCAGCCCATCGCGGGGAGCTGGCAATCAGCCCCAGCATTTT. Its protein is CASSPSRGAGNQPQHF.

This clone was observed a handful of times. The CDR3 region has the DNA TGTGCCAGCAGCTCCACAGGGACCGGGGAGCTGTTTTTT. Protein sequence: CASSSTGTGELFF. The chain links TRBV7-2 to TRBJ2-2, with D possibly matching TRBD1 (6 bases). CDR1 is SGHTA, CDR2 FQGNSA, per germline. The CDR3 runs to 13 residues. The germline V and J ends were trimmed by 4 bases and 5 bases, with 8 bases remaining between them.

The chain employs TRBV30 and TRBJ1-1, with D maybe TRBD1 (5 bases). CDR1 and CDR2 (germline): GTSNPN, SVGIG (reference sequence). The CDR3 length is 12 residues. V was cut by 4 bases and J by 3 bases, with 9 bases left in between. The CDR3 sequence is CAWNPGYTEAFF. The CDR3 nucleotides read TGTGCCTGGAATCCAGGGTACACTGAAGCTTTCTTT.

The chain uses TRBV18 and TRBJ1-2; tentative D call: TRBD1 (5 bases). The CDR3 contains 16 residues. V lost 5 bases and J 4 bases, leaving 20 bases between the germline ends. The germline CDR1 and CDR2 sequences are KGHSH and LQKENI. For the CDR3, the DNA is TGTGCCAGCTCAAGCCTCCTCGGGGGGAGGACCTATGGCTACACCTTC. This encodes CASSSLLGGRTYGYTF.

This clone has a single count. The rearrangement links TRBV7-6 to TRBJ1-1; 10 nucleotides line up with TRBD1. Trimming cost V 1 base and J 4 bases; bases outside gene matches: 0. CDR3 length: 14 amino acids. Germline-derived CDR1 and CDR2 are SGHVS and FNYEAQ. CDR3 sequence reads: CASSLGQGATEAFF. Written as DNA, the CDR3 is TGTGCCAGCAGCTTAGGACAGGGGGCCACTGAAGCTTTCTTT.

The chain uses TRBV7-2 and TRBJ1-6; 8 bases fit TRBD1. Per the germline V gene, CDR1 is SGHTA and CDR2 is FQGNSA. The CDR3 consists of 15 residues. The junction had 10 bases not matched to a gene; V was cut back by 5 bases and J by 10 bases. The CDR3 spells CASSAETGAQSPLHF. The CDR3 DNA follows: TGTGCCAGCAGCGCGGAGACAGGGGCCCAGTCACCCCTCCACTTT.

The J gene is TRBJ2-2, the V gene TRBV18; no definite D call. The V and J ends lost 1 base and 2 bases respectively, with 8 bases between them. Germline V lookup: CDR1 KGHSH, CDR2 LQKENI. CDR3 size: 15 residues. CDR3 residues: CASSPRQINTGELFF. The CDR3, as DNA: TGTGCCAGCTCACCACGGCAGATAAACACCGGGGAGCTGTTTTTT.